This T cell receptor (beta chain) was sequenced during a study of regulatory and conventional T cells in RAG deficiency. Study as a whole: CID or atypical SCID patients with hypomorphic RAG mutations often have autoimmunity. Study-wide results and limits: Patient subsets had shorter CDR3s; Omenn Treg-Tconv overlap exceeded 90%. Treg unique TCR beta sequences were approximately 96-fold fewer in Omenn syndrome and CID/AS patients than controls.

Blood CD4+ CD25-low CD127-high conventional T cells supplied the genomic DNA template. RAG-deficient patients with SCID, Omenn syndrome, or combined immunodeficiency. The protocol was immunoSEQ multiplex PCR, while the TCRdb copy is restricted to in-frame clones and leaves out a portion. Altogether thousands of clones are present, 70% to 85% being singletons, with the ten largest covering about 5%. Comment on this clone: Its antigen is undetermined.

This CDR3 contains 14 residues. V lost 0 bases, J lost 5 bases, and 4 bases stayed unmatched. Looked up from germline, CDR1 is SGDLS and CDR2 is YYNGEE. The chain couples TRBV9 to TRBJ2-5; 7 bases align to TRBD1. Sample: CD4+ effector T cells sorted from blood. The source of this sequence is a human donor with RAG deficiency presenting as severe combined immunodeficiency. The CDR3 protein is CASSVDRGWETQYF. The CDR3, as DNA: TGTGCCAGCAGCGTAGACAGGGGATGGGAGACCCAGTACTTC.